This T cell receptor (beta chain) was obtained from a study of blood T cell repertoires in COVID-19. Across the whole study: PBMCs, B-cell-depleted T cells, or T cells provided the cDNA or gDNA that made up the material.

Only in-frame clones appear in the TCRdb table, and some are missing; sequencing was by immunoSEQ multiplex PCR. The data show about 91,000 clones, about 85% seen once. This TCR was sampled from a man in his 70s with acute or convalescent COVID-19. Source material: peripheral blood.

This chain's CDR3 is CASSPYVGELFF. DNA of the CDR3: TGTGCCAGCAGCCCCTACGTGGGGGAGCTGTTTTTT. The chain joins TRBV13 to TRBJ2-2, with no clear D. There are 12 residues in the CDR3. CDR1 and CDR2 (germline): PRHDT, FYEKMQ (reference sequence). With 5 bases removed from V and 8 bases from J, the gap between germline ends came to 9 bases. Based on the CDR3 plus reference TRBV13 and TRBJ2-2, the full variable domain is AAGVIQSPRHLIKEKRETATLKCYPIPRHDTVYWYQQGPGQDPQFLISFYEKMQSDKGSIPDRFSAQQFSDYHSELNMSSLELGDSALYFCASSPYVGELFFGEGSRLTVL.